This T cell receptor (beta chain) comes out of a study of beta chain features in type 1 diabetes. Study outcomes and limitations: People with Type 1 diabetes carried modestly yet significantly shorter TCRB CDR3s in all four CD4+ subsets.

One heparinised draw, averaging about 116 mL, was taken per donor. Trimming shortened V by 8 bases and J by 4 bases, and 16 bases separated the two germline ends. CDR1 and CDR2 from the germline V gene are MDHEN and SYDVKM. The CDR3 runs to 14 residues. This clone was seen more than once but under ten times. Its antigen is still unknown. Investigators reverse transcribed all isolated RNA, so they sequenced expressed TCRB transcripts. The assay was immunoSEQ multiplex PCR, and TCRdb's table has in-frame clones only and misses some. The data contain 300,000 to 400,000 clones, approximately 13% of them singletons.

The sequenced sample was naive CD4+ T cells from blood. The source of this sequence is a woman aged 18-29 years with type 1 diabetes. The V gene is TRBV28, the J gene TRBJ2-3; TRBD2 might be the D (6 bases). CDR3 sequence reads: CASSIPASADTQYF. As DNA, the CDR3 is TGTGCCAGCTCAATCCCGGCTAGCGCAGATACGCAGTATTTT. The full variable domain, with the rest looked up from reference TRBV28 and TRBJ2-3, is DVKVTQSSRYLVKRTGEKVFLECVQDMDHENMFWYRQDPGLGLRLIYFSYDVKMKEKGDIPEGYSVSREKKERFSLILESASTNQTSMYLCASSIPASADTQYFGPGTRLTVL.